Shown below are 6 T cell receptor beta chains from a single sample sequenced in a study of regulatory T cells in long-lasting Graves disease. Time point meaning: persistent/refractory GD, antithyroid drugs over 5 years with positive TRAb. The TCR library was made from RNA extracted from PBMCs. CDR3 regions were amplified by Arm-PCR using iRepertoire HTBI primers to build TCR beta libraries. TCRdb re-called the multiplex PCR reads with MiXCR, one entry per CDR3 protein. The top ten hold about 13% of the sample, which has roughly 430,000 distinct CDR3 sequences, about 21% seen once. Sample: peripheral blood mononuclear cells (PBMCs), taken when the disease was refractory, from a patient treated with antithyroid drugs. The receptors come from a female donor with Graves disease.

At least ten counts were recorded for this clonotype. The V gene is TRBV20-1, the J gene TRBJ2-5; possibly TRBD2 for D (6 bases). The CDR3 loop spans 13 amino acids. Germline CDR1 DFQATT, CDR2 SNEGSKA (reference sequence). The V end lost 6 bases, the J end lost 3 bases, and 14 bases lay between the germline ends. The CDR3 here is CSARRGSEETQYF. In DNA, the CDR3 is TGCAGTGCCAGACGGGGGTCGGAAGAGACCCAGTACTTC.

This chain connects TRBV12-3 or TRBV12-4 to TRBJ2-3; weak D call: TRBD2 (6 bases). The CDR3 is made up of 16 amino acids. Trimming removed 4 bases at V and 5 bases at J, with 19 bases between. As DNA, the CDR3 is TGTGCCAGCAGTTCCTGGGGGGAGGTTGATAGAGATACGCAGTATTTT. Residues: CASSSWGEVDRDTQYF.

The sample holds many counts of this clonotype. This chain connects TRBV10-3 to TRBJ2-7; 10 nucleotides align to TRBD2. This CDR3 is built from 16 residues. Trimming at V came to 3 bases and at J to 1 base, leaving 6 bases not matched to a gene. Germline loops: CDR1 ENHRY, CDR2 SYGVKD. The CDR3 loop reads CAISDPFSGGSYEQYF. The CDR3 DNA is TGTGCCATCAGTGACCCGTTTAGCGGGGGGTCCTACGAGCAGTACTTC.

There are many counts of this clonotype. In DNA, the CDR3 is TGTGCCAGCAGCCACGACGTAGTATATGGCTACACCTTC. It encodes CASSHDVVYGYTF. This chain links TRBV3-1 with TRBJ1-2; D is undetermined. From germline, CDR1 is LGHDT and CDR2 YNNKEL (reference sequence). This CDR3 comprises 13 residues. Trimming removed 3 bases from V and 5 bases from J, with 10 bases in between.

This clonotype was detected ten times or more. The chain carries TRBV20-1 and TRBJ2-7; the D is unclear. Germline V gives CDR1 DFQATT, CDR2 SNEGSKA (reference sequence). V was trimmed by 3 bases and J by 3 bases, leaving 9 bases between them. The CDR3 spans 12 residues. The CDR3 nucleotides are TGCAGTGCTAGGGTTGGGGACTACGAGCAGTACTTC. Residues: CSARVGDYEQYF.

This clonotype was picked up a small number of times. The CDR3 here is CASGSSDSYGYTF. The CDR3 coding sequence is TGTGCCAGCGGATCATCGGACAGCTATGGCTACACCTTC. The chain links TRBV9 to TRBJ1-2; D might be TRBD1 (6 bases). The germline CDR1 and CDR2 sequences are SGDLS and YYNGEE. The CDR3 totals 13 residues. The germline V and J ends were trimmed by 7 bases and 4 bases, with 14 bases remaining between them.